The 14 T cell receptor beta chains reported below all come from one sample, sequenced in a study of blood T cells in healthy people across ages (dated by TCRdb to the mid-2010s). Libraries were prepared through 5' RACE. A second about 7 to 12 cycle PCR used a sample-barcoded 5' primer and a J-beta primer mix. The public reads were reanalyzed by TCRdb: fastp trimming at Q25, MiXCR alignment, in-frame beta chains only. Rows merge per CDR3 protein into single entries with the most common DNA and genes. The sample table holds around 2 million distinct CDR3 sequences, of which more than 35% were seen once. The ten biggest clones cover around 23% of the sample. Sequencing was performed on blood. These receptor sequences come from a human donor in good health.

This clonotype was counted a few times. The rearrangement links TRBV20-1 to TRBJ1-2; 7 nucleotides line up with TRBD1. The germline V gene has CDR1 DFQATT and CDR2 SNEGSKA (reference sequence). J gave up 4 bases and V 5 bases, and 4 bases lay outside the gene matches. The CDR3 spans 12 residues. CDR3 nucleotides: TGCAGTGCTCTGGACAGGAGCTATGGCTACACCTTC. It is translated as CSALDRSYGYTF.

This chain uses TRBV20-1 with TRBJ2-1, with D possibly being TRBD1 (5 bases). This CDR3 contains 15 residues. Deletions cut 2 bases from V and 4 bases from J, with 15 bases between. Germline loops: CDR1 DFQATT, CDR2 SNEGSKA (reference sequence). The CDR3 loop is CSARNGPGIYNEQFF. The CDR3 nucleotides read TGCAGTGCTAGAAACGGGCCAGGGATTTACAATGAGCAGTTCTTC.

CDR3 region: CASSQDRTAGVSSYNEQYF. CDR3 nucleotides: TGTGCCAGCAGCCAAGATCGGACTGCGGGGGTGAGCTCCTACAATGAGCAGTACTTC. The rearrangement joins TRBV4-2 to TRBJ2-1, with 7 bases identical to TRBD2. The J call may be faulty, since TRBJ2-7 better matches the DNA end. In germline, CDR1 is LGHNA, CDR2 YNFKEQ. The length of the CDR3 is 19 residues.

A few counts support this clonotype. This sequence joins TRBV29-1 and TRBJ2-3; D unresolved. From germline, CDR1 is SQVTM and CDR2 ANQGSEA. The V gene lost 1 base and the J gene lost 6 bases, with 8 bases spanning the gap. This CDR3 spans 12 amino acids. The CDR3 DNA sequence: TGCAGCGTTGAAGGGTATTCGGATACGCAGTATTTT. This gives the protein CSVEGYSDTQYF.

The chain is built from TRBV4-3 and TRBJ2-1; 8 nucleotides line up with TRBD1. V lost 1 base, J lost 9 bases, and 8 bases stayed unmatched. This CDR3 contains 15 residues. Germline V lookup: CDR1 LGHNA, CDR2 YSLEER. For the CDR3, the DNA is TGCGCCAGCAGCCAAGGCCGGGACAGGTATCCTGAGCAGTTCTTC. Translation gives CASSQGRDRYPEQFF.

This clonotype was counted between two and nine times. This chain connects TRBV20-1 to TRBJ2-5; D not certain. Germline assignment: CDR1 DFQATT and CDR2 SNEGSKA (reference sequence). The CDR3 is 14 residues long. Between the trimmed V and J ends, which lost 0 bases and 4 bases, there was a span of 12 bases. The CDR3 protein is CSARDVLSIETQYF. The CDR3 DNA reads as TGCAGTGCTAGAGACGTACTATCAATAGAGACCCAGTACTTC.

The rearrangement links TRBV7-3 to TRBJ1-1; D is unresolved. Germline V gives CDR1 SGHTA, CDR2 FQGTGA. Trimming removed 1 base from V and 0 bases from J, with 9 bases in between. The CDR3 spans 15 residues. In nucleotides, the CDR3 is TGTGCCAGCAGCTTAATTGAGGTAATGAACACTGAAGCTTTCTTT. This encodes CASSLIEVMNTEAFF.

As DNA, the CDR3 is TGCGCCAGCAGCTTGGGTGGACAGATTAGCTCTGGGGCCAACGTCCTGACTTTC. Residues: CASSLGGQISSGANVLTF. This chain links TRBV5-1 with TRBJ2-6; D perhaps matches TRBD1 (6 bases). Germline-derived CDR1 and CDR2 are SGHRS and YFSETQ. The CDR3 covers 18 residues. The V end lost 0 bases, the J end lost 0 bases, and 13 bases lay between the germline ends.

About this clonotype: The CDR3 end shows no conserved phenylalanine or tryptophan, and so a read error is likely. The V call is TRBV6-5, the J call TRBJ1-6, with D unclear. The CDR3 consists of 17 residues. Trimming pared 0 bases from V and 5 bases from J, leaving 14 bases between. The germline V gene has CDR1 MNHEY and CDR2 SVGAGI. CDR3 residues: CASSYSTSLMHNSPLHL. DNA for the CDR3: TGTGCCAGCAGTTACTCTACCTCCTTGATGCATAATTCACCCCTCCACCTT.

The gene calls are TRBV29-1 and TRBJ2-7; 8 nucleotides match TRBD1. Germline CDR1 reads SQVTM; CDR2 reads ANQGSEA. The CDR3 sequence is 10 residues long. J gave up 7 bases and V 6 bases, and 2 bases lay outside the gene matches. The CDR3 DNA follows: TGCAGCGTGAGACAGGGGGAGCAGTACTTC. Protein: CSVRQGEQYF.

The V gene is TRBV24-1, the J gene TRBJ2-2; D perhaps matches TRBD2 (6 bases). Germline CDR1 and CDR2: KGHDR and SFDVKD. This CDR3 comprises 17 residues. The germline V and J ends were trimmed by 3 bases and 5 bases, with 18 bases remaining between them. CDR3 sequence (DNA): TGTGCCACCAGTGATCCCGACCCGGGACTTACTACCGGGGAGCTGTTTTTT. Its protein product is CATSDPDPGLTTGELFF.

The CDR3 region has the DNA TGCAGCGTTGGGCAGGGAGAACCGGGAGAGACCCAGTACTTC. Translation: CSVGQGEPGETQYF. The chain links TRBV29-1 to TRBJ2-5, with D perhaps TRBD1 or TRBD2 (5 bases each). Per the germline V gene, CDR1 is SQVTM and CDR2 is ANQGSEA. V dropped 4 bases and J dropped 4 bases, with 16 bases sitting between them. CDR3 length equals 14 residues.

About this clonotype: Its ends do not fully match the called genes, so a read error is possible. The chain uses TRBV5-1 and TRBJ1-1, with no clear D. The CDR3 sequence is 14 residues long. CDR1 is SGHRS, CDR2 YFSETQ, per germline. CDR3 amino acids: CASSLQSLNTETFF. The CDR3 region has the DNA TGCGCCAGCAGCTTACAGAGCTTGAACACTGAAACTTTCTTT.

This clonotype was counted at least ten times. This chain joins TRBV25-1 and TRBJ2-5, with D possibly being TRBD2 (5 bases). This CDR3 comprises 15 residues. Germline loops: CDR1 MGHDK, CDR2 SYGVNS. V lost 0 bases, J lost 5 bases, and 13 bases lay in between. The CDR3 bases are TGTGCCAGCAGTGAATATACCCAAAGAGGGGAGACCCAGTACTTC. This sequence encodes CASSEYTQRGETQYF.